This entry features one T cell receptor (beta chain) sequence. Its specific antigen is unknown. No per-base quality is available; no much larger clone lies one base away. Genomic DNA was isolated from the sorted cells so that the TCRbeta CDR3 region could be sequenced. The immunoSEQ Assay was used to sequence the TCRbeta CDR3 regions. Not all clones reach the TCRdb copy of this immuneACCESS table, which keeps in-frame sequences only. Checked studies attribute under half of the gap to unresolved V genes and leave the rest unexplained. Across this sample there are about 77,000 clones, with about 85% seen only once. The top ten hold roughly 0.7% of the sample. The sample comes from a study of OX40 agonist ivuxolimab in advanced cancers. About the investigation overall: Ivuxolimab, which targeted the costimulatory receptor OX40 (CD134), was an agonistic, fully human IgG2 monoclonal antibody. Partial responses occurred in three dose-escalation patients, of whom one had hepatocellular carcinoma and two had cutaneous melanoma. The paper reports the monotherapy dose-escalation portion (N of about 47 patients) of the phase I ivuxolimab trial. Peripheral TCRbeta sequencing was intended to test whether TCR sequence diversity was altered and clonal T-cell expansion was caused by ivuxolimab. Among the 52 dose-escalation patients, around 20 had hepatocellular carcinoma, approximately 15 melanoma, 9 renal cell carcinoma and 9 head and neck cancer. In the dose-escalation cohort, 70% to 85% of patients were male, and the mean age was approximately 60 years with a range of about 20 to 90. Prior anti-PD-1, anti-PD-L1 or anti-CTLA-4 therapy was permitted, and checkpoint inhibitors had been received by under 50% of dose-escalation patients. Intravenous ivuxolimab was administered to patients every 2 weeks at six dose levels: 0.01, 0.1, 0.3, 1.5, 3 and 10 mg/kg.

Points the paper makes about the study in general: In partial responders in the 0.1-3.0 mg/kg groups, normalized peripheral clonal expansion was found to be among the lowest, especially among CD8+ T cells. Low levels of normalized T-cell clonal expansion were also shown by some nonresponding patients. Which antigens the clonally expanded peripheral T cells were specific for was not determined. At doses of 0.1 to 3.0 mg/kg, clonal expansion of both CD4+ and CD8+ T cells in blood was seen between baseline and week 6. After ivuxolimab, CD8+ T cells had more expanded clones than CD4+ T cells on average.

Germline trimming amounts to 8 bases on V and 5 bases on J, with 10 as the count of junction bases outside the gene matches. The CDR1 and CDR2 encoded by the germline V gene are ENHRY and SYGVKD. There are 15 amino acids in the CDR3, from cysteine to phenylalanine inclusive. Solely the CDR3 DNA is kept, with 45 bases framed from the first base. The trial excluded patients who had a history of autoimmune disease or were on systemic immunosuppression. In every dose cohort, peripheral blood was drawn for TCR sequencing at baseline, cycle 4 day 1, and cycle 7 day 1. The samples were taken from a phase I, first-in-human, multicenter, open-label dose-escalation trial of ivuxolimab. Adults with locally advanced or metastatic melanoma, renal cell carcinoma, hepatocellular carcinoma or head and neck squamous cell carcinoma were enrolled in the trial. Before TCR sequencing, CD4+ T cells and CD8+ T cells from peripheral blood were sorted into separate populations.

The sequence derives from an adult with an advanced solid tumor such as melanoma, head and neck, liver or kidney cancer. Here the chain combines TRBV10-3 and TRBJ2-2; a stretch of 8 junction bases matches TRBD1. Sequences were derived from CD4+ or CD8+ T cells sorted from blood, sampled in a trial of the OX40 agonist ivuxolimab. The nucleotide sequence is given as TGTGCCATCGGCGCGGGACAGGAAAAAACCGGGGAGCTGTTTTTT. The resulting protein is CAIGAGQEKTGELFF.